The rows below give T cell receptor beta chains drawn from one sample of a study of shared clonotypes between healthy human individuals. Using immunoSEQ multiplex PCR, the repertoire was profiled, and TCRdb retains in-frame clones only, with some absent. Found here are about 2.3 million clones, 85% to 95% of them singletons; the top ten hold 0.39%. Sequencing input: naive CD4+ T cells from PBMCs. Receptors originate from a man between 18 and 29 years old in good health. Some clones in this sample may be carry-over from other donors' samples. Each CDR3 is given with its conserved first and last residue. The D gene is left open where the match is weak.

TRBV2	NA	TRBJ2-7	CASSEARSGGTRNEQYF	TGTGCCAGCAGTGAAGCACGTTCAGGGGGGACCCGGAACGAGCAGTACTTC
TRBV2	NA	TRBJ1-5	CASSGLFVRSNQPQHF	TGTGCCAGCAGTGGACTCTTCGTGCGCAGCAATCAGCCCCAGCATTTT
TRBV9	TRBD1	TRBJ2-2	CASRTGESTGELFF	TGTGCCAGCCGAACAGGGGAAAGCACCGGGGAGCTGTTTTTT
TRBV30	NA	TRBJ2-3	CAWIPPSLPTDTQYF	TGTGCCTGGATTCCCCCGTCCCTCCCAACAGATACGCAGTATTTT
TRBV5-1	TRBD2	TRBJ2-3	CASSPLAGTDTQYF	TGCGCCAGCAGCCCTCTAGCGGGAACAGATACGCAGTATTTT
TRBV4-1	NA	TRBJ2-2	CASSSGVSANTGELFF	TGCGCCAGCAGCTCAGGCGTGTCGGCGAACACCGGGGAGCTGTTTTTT
TRBV13	NA	TRBJ2-5	CASSSRPQETQYF	TGTGCCAGCAGCTCACGCCCCCAAGAGACCCAGTACTTC
TRBV2	NA	TRBJ2-5	CASSGEETQYF	TGTGCCAGCAGTGGAGAAGAGACCCAGTACTTC
TRBV28	NA	TRBJ2-7	CAMSGGGGTTEQYF	TGTGCCATGTCGGGGGGAGGGGGAACTACCGAGCAGTACTTC
TRBV19	TRBD2	TRBJ2-5	CASSPRLAGGQMTQYF	TGTGCCAGTAGTCCCCGATTGGCGGGAGGTCAAATGACCCAGTACTTC